Sequencing of this T cell receptor beta chain was carried out in a study of blood T cell repertoires in COVID-19. Only one count was recorded for this clone. This CDR3 has 13 amino acids. V was trimmed by 5 bases and J by 4 bases, leaving 9 bases between them. Germline CDR1 and CDR2: LNHDA and SQIVND (reference sequence). Method: immunoSEQ multiplex PCR; TCRdb's copy keeps in-frame clones and lacks some. This sample carries roughly 250,000 clones, approximately 88% of them seen once, and the ten largest clones take 2.6%. The chain is built from TRBV19 and TRBJ1-3; D is unclear. The receptor was isolated from a woman in her twenties or thirties with acute COVID-19. Sequenced input: PBMCs or T cells enriched from blood (not recorded which). CDR3 sequence: CASSVSWGNTIYF. DNA for the CDR3: TGTGCCAGTAGTGTGAGTTGGGGAAACACCATATATTTT.